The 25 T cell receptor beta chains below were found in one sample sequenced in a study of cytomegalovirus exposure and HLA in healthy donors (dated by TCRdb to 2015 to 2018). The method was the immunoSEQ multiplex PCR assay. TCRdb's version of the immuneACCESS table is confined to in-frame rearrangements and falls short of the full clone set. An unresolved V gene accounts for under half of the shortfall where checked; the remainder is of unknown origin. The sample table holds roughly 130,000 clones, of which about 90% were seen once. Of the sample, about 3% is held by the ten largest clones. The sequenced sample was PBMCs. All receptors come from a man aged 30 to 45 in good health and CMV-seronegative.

CDR3 in amino acids: CAISEGTGGIGQPQHF. CDR3 in DNA: TGTGCCATCAGTGAGGGGACAGGGGGTATCGGTCAGCCCCAGCATTTT. V usage is TRBV10-3 and J usage is TRBJ1-5; 11 bases are a match to TRBD1. Per germline, CDR1 ENHRY and CDR2 SYGVKD. The trim removed 2 bases at V and 6 bases at J, leaving 6 bases unmatched. The CDR3 length is 16 residues.

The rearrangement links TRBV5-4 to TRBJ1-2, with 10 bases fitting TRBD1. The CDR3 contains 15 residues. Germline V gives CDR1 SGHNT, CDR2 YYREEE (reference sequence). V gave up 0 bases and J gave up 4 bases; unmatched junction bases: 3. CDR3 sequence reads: CASSLGDRGFYGYTF. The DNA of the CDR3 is TGTGCCAGCAGCTTGGGGGACAGGGGATTCTATGGCTACACCTTC. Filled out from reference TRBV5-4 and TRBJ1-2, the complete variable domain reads ETGVTQSPTHLIKTRGQQVTLRCSSQSGHNTVSWYQQALGQGPQFIFQYYREEENGRGNFPPRFSGLQFPNYSSELNVNALELDDSALYLCASSLGDRGFYGYTFGSGTRLTVV.

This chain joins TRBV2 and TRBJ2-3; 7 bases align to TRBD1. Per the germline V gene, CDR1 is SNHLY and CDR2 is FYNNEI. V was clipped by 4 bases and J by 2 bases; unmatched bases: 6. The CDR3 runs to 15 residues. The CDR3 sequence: CASSVRDSYTDTQYF. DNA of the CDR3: TGTGCCAGCAGTGTCCGGGACAGCTACACAGATACGCAGTATTTT.

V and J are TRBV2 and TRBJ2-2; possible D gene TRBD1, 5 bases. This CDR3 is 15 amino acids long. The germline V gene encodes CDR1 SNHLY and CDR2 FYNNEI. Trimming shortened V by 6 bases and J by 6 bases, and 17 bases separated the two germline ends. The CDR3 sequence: CASRNQGSYSGELFF. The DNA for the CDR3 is TGTGCCAGCAGGAACCAGGGTAGTTATTCCGGGGAGCTGTTTTTT. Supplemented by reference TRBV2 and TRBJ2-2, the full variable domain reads EPEVTQTPSHQVTQMGQEVILRCVPISNHLYFYWYRQILGQKVEFLVSFYNNEISEKSEIFDDQFSVERPDGSNFTLKIRSTKLEDSAMYFCASRNQGSYSGELFFGEGSRLTVL.

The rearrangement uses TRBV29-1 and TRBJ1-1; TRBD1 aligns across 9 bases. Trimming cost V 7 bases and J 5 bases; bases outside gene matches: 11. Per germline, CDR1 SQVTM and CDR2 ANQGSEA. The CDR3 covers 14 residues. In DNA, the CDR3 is TGCAGCGCTCCGGGACAGGGTTATCATACTGAAGCTTTCTTT. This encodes CSAPGQGYHTEAFF.

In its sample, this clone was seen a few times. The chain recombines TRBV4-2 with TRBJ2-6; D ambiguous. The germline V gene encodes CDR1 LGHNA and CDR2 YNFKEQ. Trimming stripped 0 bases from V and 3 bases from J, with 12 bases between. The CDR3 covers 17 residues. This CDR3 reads CASSQDSSGGGANVLTF. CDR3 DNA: TGTGCCAGCAGCCAAGATAGTTCCGGCGGTGGGGCCAACGTCCTGACTTTC.

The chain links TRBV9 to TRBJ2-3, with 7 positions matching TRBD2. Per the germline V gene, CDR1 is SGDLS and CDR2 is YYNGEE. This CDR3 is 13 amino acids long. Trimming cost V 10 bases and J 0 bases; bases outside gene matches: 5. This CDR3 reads CASTGGSTDTQYF. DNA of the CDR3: TGTGCCTCTACGGGGGGAAGCACAGATACGCAGTATTTT.

The CDR3 bases are TGTGCCAGCAGTTTACGGGGGGCGTGGGATACGCAGTATTTT. Translated: CASSLRGAWDTQYF. This rearrangement joins TRBV27 to TRBJ2-3; D might be TRBD2 (7 bases). The V gene lost 2 bases and the J gene lost 6 bases, with 12 bases spanning the gap. CDR3 length: 14 residues. Germline CDR1 and CDR2: MNHEY and SMNVEV (reference sequence).

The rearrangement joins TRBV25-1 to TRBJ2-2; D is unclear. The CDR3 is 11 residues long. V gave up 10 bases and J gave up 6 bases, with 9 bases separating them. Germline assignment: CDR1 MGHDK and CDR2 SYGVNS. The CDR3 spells CATRVAGELFF. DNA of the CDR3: TGTGCCACACGGGTGGCCGGGGAGCTGTTTTTT.

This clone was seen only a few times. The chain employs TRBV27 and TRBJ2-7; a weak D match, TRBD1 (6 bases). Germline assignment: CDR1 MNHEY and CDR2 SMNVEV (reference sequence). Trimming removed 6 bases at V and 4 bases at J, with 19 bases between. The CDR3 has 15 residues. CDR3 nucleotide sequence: TGTGCCAGCAGCAACAGGGCCCAGCTAAGTTACGAGCAGTACTTC. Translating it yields CASSNRAQLSYEQYF.

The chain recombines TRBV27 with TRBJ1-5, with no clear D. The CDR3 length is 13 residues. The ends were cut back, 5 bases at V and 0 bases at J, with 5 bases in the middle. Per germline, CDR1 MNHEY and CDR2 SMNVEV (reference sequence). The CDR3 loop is CASSVNSNQPQHF. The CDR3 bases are TGTGCCAGCAGTGTCAATAGCAATCAGCCCCAGCATTTT.

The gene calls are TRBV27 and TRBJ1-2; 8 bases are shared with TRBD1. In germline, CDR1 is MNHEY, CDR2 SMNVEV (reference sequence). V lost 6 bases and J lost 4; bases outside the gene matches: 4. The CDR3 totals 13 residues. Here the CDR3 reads CASRNTGGYGYTF. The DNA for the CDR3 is TGTGCCAGCAGAAACACAGGGGGCTATGGCTACACCTTC.

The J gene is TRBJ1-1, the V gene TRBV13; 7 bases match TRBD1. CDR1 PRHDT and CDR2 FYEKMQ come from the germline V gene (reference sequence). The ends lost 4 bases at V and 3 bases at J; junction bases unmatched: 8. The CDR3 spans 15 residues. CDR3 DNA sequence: TGTGCCAGCAGCTCCAATACAGGGGAGGACACTGAAGCTTTCTTT. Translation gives CASSSNTGEDTEAFF.

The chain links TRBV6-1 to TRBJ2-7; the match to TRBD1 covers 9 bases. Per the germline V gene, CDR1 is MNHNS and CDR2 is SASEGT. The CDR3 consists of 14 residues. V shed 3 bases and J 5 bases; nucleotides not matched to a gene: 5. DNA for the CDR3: TGTGCCAGCAGTGATGGGACAGGGCCCGACGAGCAGTACTTC. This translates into CASSDGTGPDEQYF.

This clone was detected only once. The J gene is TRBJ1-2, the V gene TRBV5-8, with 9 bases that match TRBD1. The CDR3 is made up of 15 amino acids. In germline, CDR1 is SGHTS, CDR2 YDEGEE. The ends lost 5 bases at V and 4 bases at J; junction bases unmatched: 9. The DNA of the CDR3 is TGTGCCAGCAGTTATCCGGGACAGGGTGTCTATGGCTACACCTTC. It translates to CASSYPGQGVYGYTF.

CDR3 sequence (DNA): TGCGCCAGCAATTCGGGGTATCCCTATGATACGCAGTATTTT. Translated: CASNSGYPYDTQYF. The chain joins TRBV10-2 to TRBJ2-3; weak D call: TRBD2 (5 bases). The V end was cut by 7 bases, the J end by 6 bases, with 17 bases between. Germline V gives CDR1 WSHSY, CDR2 SAAADI. There are 14 residues in the CDR3.

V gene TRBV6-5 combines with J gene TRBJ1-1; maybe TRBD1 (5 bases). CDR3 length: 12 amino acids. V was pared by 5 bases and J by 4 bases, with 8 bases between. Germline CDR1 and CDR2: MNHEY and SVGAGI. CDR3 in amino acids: CASSPGRTEAFF. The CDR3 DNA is TGTGCCAGCAGTCCAGGGCGCACTGAAGCTTTCTTT.

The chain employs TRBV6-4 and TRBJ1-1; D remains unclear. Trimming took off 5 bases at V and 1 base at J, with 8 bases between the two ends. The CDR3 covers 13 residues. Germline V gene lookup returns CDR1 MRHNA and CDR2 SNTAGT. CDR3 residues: CASSTTWNTEAFF. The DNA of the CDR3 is TGTGCCAGCAGTACAACCTGGAACACTGAAGCTTTCTTT.

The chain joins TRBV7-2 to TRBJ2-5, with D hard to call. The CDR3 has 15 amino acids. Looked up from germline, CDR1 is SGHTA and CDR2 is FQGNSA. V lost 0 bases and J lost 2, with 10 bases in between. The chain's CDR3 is CASSLAAGWQETQYF. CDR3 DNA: TGTGCCAGCAGCTTAGCGGCAGGCTGGCAAGAGACCCAGTACTTC.

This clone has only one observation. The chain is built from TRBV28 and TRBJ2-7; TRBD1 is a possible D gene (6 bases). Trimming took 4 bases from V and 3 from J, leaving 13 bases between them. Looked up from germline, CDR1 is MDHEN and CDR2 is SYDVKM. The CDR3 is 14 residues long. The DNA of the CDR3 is TGTGCCAGCAGTTCAGGACAGTTGAGCTACGAGCAGTACTTC. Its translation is CASSSGQLSYEQYF.

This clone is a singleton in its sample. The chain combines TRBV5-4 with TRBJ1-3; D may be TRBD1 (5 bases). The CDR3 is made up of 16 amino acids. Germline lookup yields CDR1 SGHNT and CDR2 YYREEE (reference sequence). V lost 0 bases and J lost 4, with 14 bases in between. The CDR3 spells CASSLVPGEGGNTIYF. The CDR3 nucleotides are TGTGCCAGCAGCTTGGTCCCGGGGGAAGGGGGAAACACCATATATTTT.

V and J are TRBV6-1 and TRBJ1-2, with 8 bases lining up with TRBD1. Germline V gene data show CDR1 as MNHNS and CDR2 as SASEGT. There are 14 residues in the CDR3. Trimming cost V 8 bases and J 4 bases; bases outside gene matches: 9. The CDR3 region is CASEGQGQVYGYTF. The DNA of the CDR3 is TGTGCCAGCGAAGGACAGGGTCAAGTCTATGGCTACACCTTC.

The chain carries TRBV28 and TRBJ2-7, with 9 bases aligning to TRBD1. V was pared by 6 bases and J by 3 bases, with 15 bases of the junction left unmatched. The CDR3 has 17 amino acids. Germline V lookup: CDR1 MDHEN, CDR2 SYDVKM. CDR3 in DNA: TGTGCCAGCAGCCGGCGCGGGCTGCGGACAGGGGACTACGAGCAGTACTTC. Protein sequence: CASSRRGLRTGDYEQYF.

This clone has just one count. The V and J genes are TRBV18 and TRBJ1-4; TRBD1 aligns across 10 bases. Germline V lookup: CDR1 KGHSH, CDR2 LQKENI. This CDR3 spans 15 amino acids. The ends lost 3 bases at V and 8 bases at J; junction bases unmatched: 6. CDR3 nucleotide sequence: TGTGCCAGCTCACCCGGGACAGGGGTCGTCGAAAAACTGTTTTTT. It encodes CASSPGTGVVEKLFF. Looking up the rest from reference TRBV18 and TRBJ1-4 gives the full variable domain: NAGVMQNPRHLVRRRGQEARLRCSPMKGHSHVYWYRQLPEEGLKFMVYLQKENIIDESGMPKERFSAEFPKEGPSILRIQQVVRGDSAAYFCASSPGTGVVEKLFFGSGTQLSVL.

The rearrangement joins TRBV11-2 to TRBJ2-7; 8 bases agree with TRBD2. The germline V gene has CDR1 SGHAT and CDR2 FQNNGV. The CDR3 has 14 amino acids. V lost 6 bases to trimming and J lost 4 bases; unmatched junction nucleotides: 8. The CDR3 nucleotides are TGTGCCAGCAGAATGGCGGGGGGTAGGTACGAGCAGTACTTC. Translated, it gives CASRMAGGRYEQYF.